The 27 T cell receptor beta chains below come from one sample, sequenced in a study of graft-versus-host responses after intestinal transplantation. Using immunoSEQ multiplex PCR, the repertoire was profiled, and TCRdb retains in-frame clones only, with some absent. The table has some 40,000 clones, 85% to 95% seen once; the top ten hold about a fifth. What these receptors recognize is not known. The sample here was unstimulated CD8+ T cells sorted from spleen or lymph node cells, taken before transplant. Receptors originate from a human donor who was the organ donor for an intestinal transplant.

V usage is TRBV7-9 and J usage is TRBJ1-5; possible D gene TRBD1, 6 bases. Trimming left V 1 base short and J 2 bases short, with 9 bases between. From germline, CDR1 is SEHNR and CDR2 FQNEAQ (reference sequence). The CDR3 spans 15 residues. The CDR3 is CASSLVGAGNQPQHF. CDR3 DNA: TGTGCCAGCAGCTTAGTGGGGGCGGGCAATCAGCCCCAGCATTTT.

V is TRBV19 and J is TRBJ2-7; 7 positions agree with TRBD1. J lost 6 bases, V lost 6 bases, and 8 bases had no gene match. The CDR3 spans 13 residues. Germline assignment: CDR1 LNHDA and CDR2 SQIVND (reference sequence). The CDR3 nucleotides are TGTGCCAGTAGCGTCACAGGGGCGGGCGAGCAGTACTTC. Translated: CASSVTGAGEQYF. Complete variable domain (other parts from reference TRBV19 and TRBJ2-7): DGGITQSPKYLFRKEGQNVTLSCEQNLNHDAMYWYRQDPGQGLRLIYYSQIVNDFQKGDIAEGYSVSREKKESFPLTVTSAQKNPTAFYLCASSVTGAGEQYFGPGTRLTVT.

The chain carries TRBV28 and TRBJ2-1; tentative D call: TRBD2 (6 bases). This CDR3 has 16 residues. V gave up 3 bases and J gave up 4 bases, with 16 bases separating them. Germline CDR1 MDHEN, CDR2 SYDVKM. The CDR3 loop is CASSFNTGAAYNEQFF. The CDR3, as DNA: TGTGCCAGCAGTTTCAACACGGGAGCGGCGTACAATGAGCAGTTCTTC. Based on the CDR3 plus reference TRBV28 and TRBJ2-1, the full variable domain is DVKVTQSSRYLVKRTGEKVFLECVQDMDHENMFWYRQDPGLGLRLIYFSYDVKMKEKGDIPEGYSVSREKKERFSLILESASTNQTSMYLCASSFNTGAAYNEQFFGPGTRLTVL.

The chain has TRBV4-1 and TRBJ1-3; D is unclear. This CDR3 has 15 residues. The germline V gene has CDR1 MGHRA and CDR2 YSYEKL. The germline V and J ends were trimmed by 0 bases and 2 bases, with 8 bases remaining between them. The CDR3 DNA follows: TGCGCCAGCAGCCAAGATGCTGGGACTGGAAACACCATATATTTT. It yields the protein CASSQDAGTGNTIYF.

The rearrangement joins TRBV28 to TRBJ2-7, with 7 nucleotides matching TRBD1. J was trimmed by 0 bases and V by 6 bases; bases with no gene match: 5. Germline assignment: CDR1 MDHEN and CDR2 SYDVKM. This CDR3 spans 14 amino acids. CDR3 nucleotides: TGTGCCAGCAGCGAGACAGGGAGCTCCTACGAGCAGTACTTC. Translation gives CASSETGSSYEQYF.

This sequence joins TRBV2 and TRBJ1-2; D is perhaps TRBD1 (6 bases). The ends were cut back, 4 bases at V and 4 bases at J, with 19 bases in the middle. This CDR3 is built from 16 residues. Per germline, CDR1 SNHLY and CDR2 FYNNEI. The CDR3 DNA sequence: TGTGCCAGCAGTGTTGTCCAGGGGATGGTCTCCTATGGCTACACCTTC. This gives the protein CASSVVQGMVSYGYTF.

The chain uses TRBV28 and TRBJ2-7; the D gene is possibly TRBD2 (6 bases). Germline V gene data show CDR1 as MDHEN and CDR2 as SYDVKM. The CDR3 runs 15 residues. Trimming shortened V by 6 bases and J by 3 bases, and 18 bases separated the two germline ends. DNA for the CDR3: TGTGCCAGCAGCCAGTCTCGGAGGGCCCTCTACGAGCAGTACTTC. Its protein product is CASSQSRRALYEQYF.

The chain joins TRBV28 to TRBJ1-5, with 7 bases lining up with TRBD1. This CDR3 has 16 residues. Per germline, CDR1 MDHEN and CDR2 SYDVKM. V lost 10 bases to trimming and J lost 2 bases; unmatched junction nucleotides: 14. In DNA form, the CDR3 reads TGTGCCACCACTTGGGACAGAAGGAGGGGCAATCAGCCCCAGCATTTT. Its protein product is CATTWDRRRGNQPQHF.

The CDR3 coding sequence is TGCAGCGCATCACAGGGTATCGTAAACTATGGCTACACCTTC. Its translation: CSASQGIVNYGYTF. The J gene is TRBJ1-2, the V gene TRBV29-1; tentatively, D is TRBD1 (6 bases). Germline CDR1 is SQVTM and CDR2 is ANQGSEA. CDR3 size: 14 residues. The V and J ends lost 7 bases and 2 bases respectively, with 17 bases between them.

This CDR3 reads CASSLLLAGRDIQYF. CDR3 sequence (DNA): TGTGCCAGCAGCCTCCTTCTAGCGGGTCGGGACATTCAGTACTTC. This chain links TRBV28 with TRBJ2-4; the match to TRBD2 covers 8 bases. The CDR3 length is 15 residues. J gave up 8 bases and V 6 bases, and 12 bases lay outside the gene matches. Germline V gene sequence: CDR1 MDHEN, CDR2 SYDVKM.

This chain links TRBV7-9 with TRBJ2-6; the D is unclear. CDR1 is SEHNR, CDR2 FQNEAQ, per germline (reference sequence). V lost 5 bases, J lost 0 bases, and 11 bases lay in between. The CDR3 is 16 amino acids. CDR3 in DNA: TGTGCCAGCAGCCCCGGACCGCGCTCTGGGGCCAACGTCCTGACTTTC. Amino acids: CASSPGPRSGANVLTF.

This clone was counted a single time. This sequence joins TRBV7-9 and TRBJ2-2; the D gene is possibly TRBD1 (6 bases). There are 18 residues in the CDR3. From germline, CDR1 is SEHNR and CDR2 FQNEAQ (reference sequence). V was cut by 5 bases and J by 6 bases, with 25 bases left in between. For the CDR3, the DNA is TGTGCCAGCAGCCTACCCCGGGACATAATAAGTGACGCCGGGGAGCTGTTTTTT. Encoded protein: CASSLPRDIISDAGELFF.

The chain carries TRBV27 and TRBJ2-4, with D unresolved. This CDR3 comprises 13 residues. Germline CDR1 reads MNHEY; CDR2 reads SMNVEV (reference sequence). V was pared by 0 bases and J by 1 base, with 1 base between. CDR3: CASSLSAKNIQYF. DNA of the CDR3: TGTGCCAGCAGTTTATCGGCCAAAAACATTCAGTACTTC.

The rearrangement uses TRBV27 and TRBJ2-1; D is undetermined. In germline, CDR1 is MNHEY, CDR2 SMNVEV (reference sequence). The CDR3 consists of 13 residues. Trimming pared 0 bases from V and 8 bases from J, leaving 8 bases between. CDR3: CASSLSGWDEQFF. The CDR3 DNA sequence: TGTGCCAGCAGTTTATCGGGATGGGATGAGCAGTTCTTC.

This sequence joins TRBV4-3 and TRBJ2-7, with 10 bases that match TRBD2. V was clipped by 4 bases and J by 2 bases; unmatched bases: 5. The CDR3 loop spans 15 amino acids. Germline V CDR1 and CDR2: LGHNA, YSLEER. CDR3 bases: TGCGCCAGCAGCCGGGAGCGGGAGGGAACCTACGAGCAGTACTTC. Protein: CASSREREGTYEQYF.

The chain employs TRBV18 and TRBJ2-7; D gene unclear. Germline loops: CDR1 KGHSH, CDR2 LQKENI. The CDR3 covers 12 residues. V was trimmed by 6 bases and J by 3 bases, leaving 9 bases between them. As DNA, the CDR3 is TGTGCCAGCTCGGAAAGTCTCTACGAGCAGTACTTC. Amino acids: CASSESLYEQYF.

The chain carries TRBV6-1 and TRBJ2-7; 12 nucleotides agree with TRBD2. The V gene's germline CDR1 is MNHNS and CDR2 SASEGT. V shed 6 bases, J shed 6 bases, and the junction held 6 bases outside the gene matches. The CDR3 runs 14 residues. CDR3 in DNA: TGTGCCAGCAGAGGGCTAGCGGGAGGGCTCGAGCAGTACTTC. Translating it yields CASRGLAGGLEQYF.

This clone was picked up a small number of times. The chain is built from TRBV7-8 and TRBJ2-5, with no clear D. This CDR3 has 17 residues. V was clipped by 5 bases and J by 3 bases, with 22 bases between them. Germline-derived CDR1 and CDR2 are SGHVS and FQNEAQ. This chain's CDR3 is CASSRPLGETQKETQYF. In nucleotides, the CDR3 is TGTGCCAGCAGCCGACCCCTTGGGGAAACCCAAAAAGAGACCCAGTACTTC.

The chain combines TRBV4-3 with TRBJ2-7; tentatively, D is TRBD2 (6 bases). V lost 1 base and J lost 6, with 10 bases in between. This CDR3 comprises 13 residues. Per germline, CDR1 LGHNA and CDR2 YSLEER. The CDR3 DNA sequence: TGCGCCAGCAGCCAAGTGGCGGAGGGCGAGCAGTACTTC. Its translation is CASSQVAEGEQYF.

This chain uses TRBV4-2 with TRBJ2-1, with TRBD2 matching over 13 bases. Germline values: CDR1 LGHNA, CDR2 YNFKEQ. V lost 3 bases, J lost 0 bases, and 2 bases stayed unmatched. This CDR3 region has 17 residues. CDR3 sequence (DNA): TGTGCCAGCAGCCACAGGACTAGCGGGAGCTCCTACAATGAGCAGTTCTTC. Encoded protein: CASSHRTSGSSYNEQFF.

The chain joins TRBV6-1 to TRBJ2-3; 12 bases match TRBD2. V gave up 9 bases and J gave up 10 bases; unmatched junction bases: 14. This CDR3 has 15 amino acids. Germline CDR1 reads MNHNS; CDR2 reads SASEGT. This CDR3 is CARASGRVHWGAQYF. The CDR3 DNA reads TGTGCCAGGGCTAGCGGGAGGGTACACTGGGGGGCGCAGTATTTT.

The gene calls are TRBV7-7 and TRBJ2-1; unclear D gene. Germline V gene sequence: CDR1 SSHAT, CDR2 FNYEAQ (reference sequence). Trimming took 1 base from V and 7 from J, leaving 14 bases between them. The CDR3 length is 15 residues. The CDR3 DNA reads TGTGCCAGCAGCTTAGTTCCGGGTATGGGGAATGAGCAGTTCTTC. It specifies CASSLVPGMGNEQFF.

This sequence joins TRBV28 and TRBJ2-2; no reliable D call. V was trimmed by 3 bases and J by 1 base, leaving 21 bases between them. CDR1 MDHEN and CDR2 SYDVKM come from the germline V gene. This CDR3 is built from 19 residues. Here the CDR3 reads CASSFGWELSIKNTGELFF. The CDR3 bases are TGTGCCAGCAGTTTCGGTTGGGAACTGTCAATAAAGAACACCGGGGAGCTGTTTTTT.

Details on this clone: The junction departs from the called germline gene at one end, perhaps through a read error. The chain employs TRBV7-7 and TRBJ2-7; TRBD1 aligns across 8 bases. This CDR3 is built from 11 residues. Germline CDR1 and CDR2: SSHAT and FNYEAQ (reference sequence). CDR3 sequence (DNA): TGCCATGGACAGGGCGGGTACGAGCAGTACTTC. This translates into CHGQGGYEQYF.

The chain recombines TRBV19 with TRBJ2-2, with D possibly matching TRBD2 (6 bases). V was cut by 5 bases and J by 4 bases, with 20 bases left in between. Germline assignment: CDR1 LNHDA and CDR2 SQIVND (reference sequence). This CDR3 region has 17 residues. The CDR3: CASSFSLGSGRTGELFF. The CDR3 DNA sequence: TGTGCCAGTAGTTTTTCTTTGGGCAGCGGGCGCACCGGGGAGCTGTTTTTT.

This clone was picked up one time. The CDR3 coding sequence is TGTGCCAGCAGTGGCCGGGACTACCCCAGTTACGAGCAGTACTTC. It specifies CASSGRDYPSYEQYF. The V and J genes are TRBV6-1 and TRBJ2-7; 7 nucleotides agree with TRBD2. Trimming removed 4 bases from V and 4 bases from J; junction bases left unmatched: 10. CDR3 length equals 15 residues. Germline CDR1 and CDR2: MNHNS and SASEGT.

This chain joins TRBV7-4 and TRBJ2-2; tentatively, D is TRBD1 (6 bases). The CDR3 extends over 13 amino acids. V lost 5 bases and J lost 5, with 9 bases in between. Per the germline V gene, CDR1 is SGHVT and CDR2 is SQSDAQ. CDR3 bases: TGTGCCAGCAGCCCCACAGGGACCGGGGAGCTGTTTTTT. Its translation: CASSPTGTGELFF.